Sequencing of this T cell receptor beta chain was carried out in a study of shared clonotypes between healthy human individuals. Profiled with immunoSEQ multiplex PCR; TCRdb holds only in-frame clones, not every one. The sample carries about 1 million clones, approximately 68% recorded once. Germline trimming cut 6 bases from V and 8 bases from J; bases unmatched to any gene: 7. In germline, CDR1 is MNHEY, CDR2 SMNVEV (reference sequence). This CDR3 contains 13 residues. The clonotype was recovered from a man aged 18 to 35 in good health. This chain uses TRBV27 with TRBJ1-2; 9 bases match TRBD1. Material: memory CD4+ T cells sorted from blood. The sample's subset: CD45RA-negative fraction. The CDR3 here is CASRMGTGRGYTF. CDR3 DNA: TGTGCCAGCAGAATGGGGACAGGGAGGGGCTACACCTTC.